The clone carrying this T cell receptor (beta chain) was seen repeatedly, ten times or more. The target antigen is unknown. The data derive from a study of T cell repertoires in cytomegalovirus infection. Background on the study: TCR beta signatures that were public indicated CMV infection and matching HLA type.

In TCRdb, the reads were re-called with MiXCR into one record per CDR3 protein. The sample has more than 500,000 distinct CDR3 sequences; 16% are singletons. General study points: HLA-C-restricted CMV-specific TCR beta clonotypes were dominant in the ex vivo response. Totalled public TCR beta family frequency picked out people who carried CMV plus the relevant HLA.

CDR3 length equals 12 residues. The germline V gene encodes CDR1 SEHNR and CDR2 FQNEAQ (reference sequence). Trimming pared 6 bases from V and 8 bases from J, leaving 11 bases between. Sequencing was performed on CD8+ T cells from PBMCs. The sequence came from a human donor in good health (CMV status not recorded). Some clones in this sample may be carry-over from other donors' samples. The chain joins TRBV7-9 to TRBJ2-1; no clear D. This CDR3 reads CASSHRFHEQFF. DNA for the CDR3: TGTGCCAGCAGTCATCGTTTCCATGAGCAGTTCTTC.